The 21 T cell receptor beta chains below come from one sample, sequenced in a study of long-term antiretroviral therapy in people with HIV. Researchers report immunoSEQ v3.0 was run at survey level. The protocol was immunoSEQ multiplex PCR, while the TCRdb copy is restricted to in-frame clones and leaves out a portion. The sample lists 15,000 or so clones, about 78% occurring once. The source was unsorted PBMCs, collected more than 3.1 years after starting antiretroviral therapy. Receptors were obtained from a woman aged 40 to 49 with HIV.

The chain employs TRBV27 and TRBJ2-1, with unresolved D. The V end was cut by 5 bases, the J end by 8 bases, with 13 bases between. Germline CDR1 and CDR2: MNHEY and SMNVEV (reference sequence). This CDR3 region has 13 residues. The CDR3 coding sequence is TGTGCCAGCAGTGTTCCCCAGCGTGATGAGCAGTTCTTC. This codes for CASSVPQRDEQFF.

This clone was detected once. The CDR3 protein is CASSPKMEQYF. Written as DNA, the CDR3 is TGTGCCAGCAGCCCCAAAATGGAGCAGTACTTC. J is TRBJ2-7 and V is TRBV6-6, with D unclear. CDR1 MNHNY and CDR2 SVGAGI come from the germline V gene (reference sequence). V shed 6 bases and J shed 7 bases, with 10 bases lying between them. There are 11 residues in the CDR3.

This chain connects TRBV5-8 to TRBJ2-5, with 12 bases matching TRBD2. There are 15 residues in the CDR3. Germline CDR1 SGHTS, CDR2 YDEGEE. J lost 2 bases, V lost 4 bases, and 3 bases had no gene match. The CDR3 region is CASSALAGGQETQYF. In DNA form, the CDR3 reads TGTGCCAGCAGCGCCCTAGCGGGGGGGCAAGAGACCCAGTACTTC.

The V call is TRBV25-1, the J call TRBJ1-6; D uncertain. V shed 5 bases and J shed 6 bases, with 5 bases lying between them. This CDR3 region has 12 residues. The germline V gene encodes CDR1 MGHDK and CDR2 SYGVNS. The CDR3 nucleotides read TGTGCCAGCAGTCCCAGTAATTCACCCCTCCACTTT. Amino acid sequence: CASSPSNSPLHF.

The chain uses TRBV4-1 and TRBJ2-5, with D perhaps given as TRBD1 or TRBD2 (5 bases each). This CDR3 region has 13 residues. The germline CDR1 and CDR2 sequences are MGHRA and YSYEKL. Deletions cut 4 bases from V and 3 bases from J, with 9 bases between. The CDR3 sequence is CASSLRDEETQYF. In DNA form, the CDR3 reads TGCGCCAGCAGCCTCCGGGACGAAGAGACCCAGTACTTC.

This clone came up a few times. The chain joins TRBV27 to TRBJ1-2; a weak D match, TRBD1 (5 bases). V dropped 4 bases and J dropped 6 bases, with 15 bases sitting between them. Germline CDR1 MNHEY, CDR2 SMNVEV (reference sequence). The CDR3 spans 14 residues. The CDR3 reads CASSSQGTVNGYTF. Written as DNA, the CDR3 is TGTGCCAGCAGTTCTCAGGGAACGGTGAATGGCTACACCTTC.

This clone was recorded a few times. CDR3 in amino acids: CASSPQDSQGDTEAFF. The DNA of the CDR3 is TGTGCCAGCTCACCTCAGGACAGCCAGGGAGACACTGAAGCTTTCTTT. The chain combines TRBV18 with TRBJ1-1, with D possibly being TRBD1 (6 bases). The germline V gene encodes CDR1 KGHSH and CDR2 LQKENI. V was pared by 3 bases and J by 3 bases, with 17 bases between. This CDR3 has 16 residues.

The rearrangement uses TRBV7-9 and TRBJ2-5, with D perhaps matching TRBD2 (6 bases). The germline gives CDR1 SEHNR, CDR2 FQNEAQ (reference sequence). The V and J ends lost 1 base and 1 base respectively, with 10 bases between them. The CDR3 totals 15 residues. The CDR3 protein is CASSLVLGLQETQYF. CDR3 nucleotides: TGTGCCAGCAGCTTAGTTCTGGGACTCCAAGAGACCCAGTACTTC.

This clone was observed a few times. V and J are TRBV14 and TRBJ1-2; D call uncertain. The V and J ends lost 4 bases and 8 bases respectively, with 14 bases between them. Looked up from germline, CDR1 is SGHDN and CDR2 is FVKESK. The CDR3 length is 13 residues. This chain's CDR3 is CASSPQGAGGYTF. The CDR3 DNA reads as TGTGCCAGCAGCCCACAAGGAGCTGGGGGCTACACCTTC.

This clone was counted once. V is TRBV27 and J is TRBJ2-7, with 7 bases that match TRBD2. Per germline, CDR1 MNHEY and CDR2 SMNVEV (reference sequence). This CDR3 has 14 residues. Trimming took 0 bases from V and 3 from J; bases not matched to a gene: 2. CDR3 in DNA: TGTGCCAGCAGTTTATCTCGCGGGGGCTACGAGCAGTACTTC. It specifies CASSLSRGGYEQYF.

This clone was seen a few times. V gene TRBV2 combines with J gene TRBJ2-7, with 9 bases lining up with TRBD2. CDR3 length: 14 amino acids. Germline-derived CDR1 and CDR2 are SNHLY and FYNNEI. Trimming took 4 bases from V and 2 from J; bases not matched to a gene: 3. In nucleotides, the CDR3 is TGTGCCAGCAGTGGACTAGCGGTCGCCTACGAGCAGTACTTC. This codes for CASSGLAVAYEQYF.

This chain uses TRBV5-4 with TRBJ2-7; the D gene is possibly TRBD1 (6 bases). Trimming stripped 0 bases from V and 1 base from J, with 14 bases between. The CDR3 totals 16 residues. Germline V CDR1 and CDR2: SGHNT, YYREEE (reference sequence). This CDR3 is CASSLEPPGQSYEQYF. Written as DNA, the CDR3 is TGTGCCAGCAGCTTGGAACCACCGGGACAATCCTACGAGCAGTACTTC. The variable domain in full, with the rest retrieved from reference TRBV5-4 and TRBJ2-7, is ETGVTQSPTHLIKTRGQQVTLRCSSQSGHNTVSWYQQALGQGPQFIFQYYREEENGRGNFPPRFSGLQFPNYSSELNVNALELDDSALYLCASSLEPPGQSYEQYFGPGTRLTVT.

The rearrangement uses TRBV11-2 and TRBJ2-5; 11 bases agree with TRBD2. Trimming at V came to 4 bases and at J to 4 bases, leaving 8 bases not matched to a gene. The germline CDR1 and CDR2 sequences are SGHAT and FQNNGV. CDR3 length: 16 residues. CDR3: CASSSNSGGARETQYF. In nucleotides, the CDR3 is TGTGCCAGCAGCTCCAATAGCGGGGGGGCACGAGAGACCCAGTACTTC. The whole variable domain, filled in from reference TRBV11-2 and TRBJ2-5, reads EAGVAQSPRYKIIEKRQSVAFWCNPISGHATLYWYQQILGQGPKLLIQFQNNGVVDDSQLPKDRFSAERLKGVDSTLKIQPAKLEDSAVYLCASSSNSGGARETQYFGPGTRLLVL.

The CDR3 spells CASSQEIGTDYGYTF. Here the CDR3 DNA reads TGCGCCAGCAGCCAAGAAATCGGGACAGACTATGGCTACACCTTC. V gene TRBV4-3 combines with J gene TRBJ1-2; 7 positions match TRBD1. There are 15 residues in the CDR3. The germline gives CDR1 LGHNA, CDR2 YSLEER. The J segment lost 3 bases and the V segment lost 0 bases, leaving 4 bases of the junction unmatched.

V is TRBV7-9 and J is TRBJ1-4; D might be TRBD1 (6 bases). V was pared by 9 bases and J by 7 bases, with 18 bases between. Per the germline V gene, CDR1 is SEHNR and CDR2 is FQNEAQ (reference sequence). CDR3 length: 14 residues. The CDR3 loop reads CASIFGGAPEKLFF. CDR3 nucleotide sequence: TGTGCCAGTATCTTTGGGGGCGCCCCTGAAAAACTGTTTTTT.

The rearrangement links TRBV14 to TRBJ2-1; TRBD1 might be the D (5 bases). Germline V gene lookup returns CDR1 SGHDN and CDR2 FVKESK. Trimming stripped 4 bases from V and 3 bases from J, with 13 bases between. CDR3 length equals 15 residues. The DNA of the CDR3 is TGTGCCAGCAGCCCGCGCAGGGCGGACTACAATGAGCAGTTCTTC. This gives the protein CASSPRRADYNEQFF.

This sequence joins TRBV5-8 and TRBJ2-3, with 8 nucleotides matching TRBD1. Germline CDR1 reads SGHTS; CDR2 reads YDEGEE. V shed 4 bases, J shed 2 bases, and the junction held 9 bases outside the gene matches. The CDR3 is 16 residues long. In DNA form, the CDR3 reads TGTGCCAGCAGCGCCCGCCTGGGACAGGACACAGATACGCAGTATTTT. This codes for CASSARLGQDTDTQYF.

The CDR3 sequence is CASSDGPLEVTSYNEQFF. The CDR3 nucleotides are TGTGCCAGCAGCGACGGACCCTTAGAAGTTACTTCCTACAATGAGCAGTTCTTC. The chain couples TRBV9 to TRBJ2-1; D unclear. The germline V gene has CDR1 SGDLS and CDR2 YYNGEE. V was pared by 3 bases and J by 1 base, with 20 bases between. This CDR3 region has 18 residues.

This rearrangement joins TRBV5-4 to TRBJ1-1, with 7 bases matching TRBD1. Trimming at V came to 5 bases and at J to 1 base, leaving 5 bases not matched to a gene. CDR3 size: 14 residues. Per the germline V gene, CDR1 is SGHNT and CDR2 is YYREEE (reference sequence). The DNA of the CDR3 is TGTGCCAGCAGTTCAGGGGGTCGGAACACTGAAGCTTTCTTT. Its protein is CASSSGGRNTEAFF.

The chain carries TRBV18 and TRBJ1-1; the D gene is possibly TRBD1 (6 bases). The CDR3 has 17 amino acids. Deletions cut 3 bases from V and 0 bases from J, with 17 bases between. Germline loops: CDR1 KGHSH, CDR2 LQKENI. The CDR3 here is CASSPGHPSNMNTEAFF. The CDR3 nucleotides read TGTGCCAGCTCACCGGGACACCCTTCTAACATGAACACTGAAGCTTTCTTT. The whole variable domain, remainder taken from reference TRBV18 and TRBJ1-1, is NAGVMQNPRHLVRRRGQEARLRCSPMKGHSHVYWYRQLPEEGLKFMVYLQKENIIDESGMPKERFSAEFPKEGPSILRIQQVVRGDSAAYFCASSPGHPSNMNTEAFFGQGTRLTVV.

CDR3 in DNA: TGTGCCAGCAGCTTTACCACGGGACTAGCTGAGGGAGAGCAGTACTTC. It translates to CASSFTTGLAEGEQYF. This rearrangement joins TRBV5-6 to TRBJ2-7; 9 positions agree with TRBD2. The CDR3 has 16 residues. Trimming took 2 bases from V and 7 from J; bases not matched to a gene: 13. Germline CDR1 SGHDT, CDR2 YYEEEE.